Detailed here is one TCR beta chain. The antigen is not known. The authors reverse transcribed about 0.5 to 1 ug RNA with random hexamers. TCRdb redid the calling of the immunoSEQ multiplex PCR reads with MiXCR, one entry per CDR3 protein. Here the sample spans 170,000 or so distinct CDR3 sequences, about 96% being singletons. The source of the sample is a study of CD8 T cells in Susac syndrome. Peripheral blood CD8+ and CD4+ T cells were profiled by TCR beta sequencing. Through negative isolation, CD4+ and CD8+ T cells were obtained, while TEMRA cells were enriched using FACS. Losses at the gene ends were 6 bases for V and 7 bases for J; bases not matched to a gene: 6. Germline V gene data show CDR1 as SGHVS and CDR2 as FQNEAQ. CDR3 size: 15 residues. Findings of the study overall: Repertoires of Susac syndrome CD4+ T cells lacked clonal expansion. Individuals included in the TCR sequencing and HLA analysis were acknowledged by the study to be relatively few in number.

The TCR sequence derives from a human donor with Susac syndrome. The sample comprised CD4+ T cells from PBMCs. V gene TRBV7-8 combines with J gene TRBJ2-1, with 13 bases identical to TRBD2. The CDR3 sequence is CASRLTSGRRNEQFF. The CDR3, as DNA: TGTGCCAGCAGGCTGACTAGCGGGAGGAGAAATGAGCAGTTCTTC.